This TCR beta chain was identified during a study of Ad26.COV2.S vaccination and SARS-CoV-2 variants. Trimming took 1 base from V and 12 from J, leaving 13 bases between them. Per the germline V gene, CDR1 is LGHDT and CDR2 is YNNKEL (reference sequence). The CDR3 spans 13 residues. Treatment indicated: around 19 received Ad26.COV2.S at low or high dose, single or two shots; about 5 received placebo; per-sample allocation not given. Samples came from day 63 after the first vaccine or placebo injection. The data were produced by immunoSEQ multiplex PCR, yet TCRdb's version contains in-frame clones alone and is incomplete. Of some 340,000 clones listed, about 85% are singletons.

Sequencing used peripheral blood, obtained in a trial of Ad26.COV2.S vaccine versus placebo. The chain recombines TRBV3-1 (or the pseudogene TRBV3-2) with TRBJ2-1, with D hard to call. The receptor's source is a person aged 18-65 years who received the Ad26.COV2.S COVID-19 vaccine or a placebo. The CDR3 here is CASSQALENLQFF. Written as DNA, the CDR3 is TGTGCCAGCAGCCAAGCGTTAGAGAACTTGCAGTTCTTC.